One sample yielded the 27 T cell receptor beta chains listed below, sequenced in a study of identifying expanded T cells in peripheral blood. TCRdb's copy holds only in-frame clones and misses some; the assay was immunoSEQ multiplex PCR. The sample consists of around 85,000 clones, about 89% of them appearing once. The material sequenced was blood. These receptors all stem from a person between 18 and 75 years old in good health.

The chain couples TRBV10-3 to TRBJ2-2, with a possible D match to TRBD1 (7 bases). V lost 2 bases and J lost 6, with 13 bases in between. CDR1 and CDR2 from the germline V gene are ENHRY and SYGVKD. The CDR3 loop spans 15 amino acids. DNA for the CDR3: TGTGCCATCAGTGAGGGGGGGACAGATGCCGGGGAGCTGTTTTTT. It specifies CAISEGGTDAGELFF.

This rearrangement joins TRBV6-5 to TRBJ2-7, with TRBD2 matching 7 bases. CDR3 length: 14 amino acids. V shed 3 bases, J shed 2 bases, and the junction held 4 bases outside the gene matches. Germline V gene sequence: CDR1 MNHEY, CDR2 SVGAGI. CDR3 in amino acids: CASSYGGGTYEQYF. As DNA, the CDR3 is TGTGCCAGCAGTTATGGGGGGGGTACCTACGAGCAGTACTTC.

The rearrangement links TRBV6-1 to TRBJ1-3; D unresolved. V lost 2 bases and J 0 bases, leaving 5 bases between the germline ends. The germline V gene encodes CDR1 MNHNS and CDR2 SASEGT. The CDR3 is 14 amino acids. This CDR3 is CASSETFSGNTIYF. CDR3 DNA: TGTGCCAGCAGTGAAACGTTCTCTGGAAACACCATATATTTT.

The chain recombines TRBV27 with TRBJ2-6; D is unclear. This CDR3 region has 14 residues. V was pared by 4 bases and J by 0 bases, with 4 bases between. CDR1 is MNHEY, CDR2 SMNVEV, per germline (reference sequence). The CDR3 reads CASSYNSGANVLTF. The CDR3 DNA reads TGTGCCAGCAGTTACAACTCTGGGGCCAACGTCCTGACTTTC.

The chain links TRBV6-6 to TRBJ2-7, with 10 bases matching TRBD1. The ends lost 3 bases at V and 5 bases at J; junction bases unmatched: 1. This CDR3 is built from 13 residues. CDR1 is MNHNY, CDR2 SVGAGI, per germline (reference sequence). The CDR3 region has the DNA TGTGCCAGCAGTTATGGACAGGGGGACGAGCAGTACTTC. Amino acids: CASSYGQGDEQYF.

The rearrangement uses TRBV9 and TRBJ2-3; 7 bases fit TRBD1. V lost 5 bases to trimming and J lost 6 bases; unmatched junction nucleotides: 12. The CDR3 consists of 15 residues. Germline V gene data show CDR1 as SGDLS and CDR2 as YYNGEE. The CDR3 sequence: CASSAGGSQGDTQYF. CDR3 DNA: TGTGCCAGCAGTGCAGGGGGTTCCCAAGGGGATACGCAGTATTTT.

This chain connects TRBV4-3 to TRBJ2-2, with TRBD2 matching 8 bases. Trimming removed 1 base from V and 4 bases from J; junction bases left unmatched: 2. The CDR3 extends over 15 amino acids. Germline CDR1 and CDR2: LGHNA and YSLEER. The CDR3 DNA reads TGCGCCAGCAGCCAAGGAGCGGGAGCCACCGGGGAGCTGTTTTTT. Encoded protein: CASSQGAGATGELFF.

The V gene is TRBV19, the J gene TRBJ2-5, with D unresolved. CDR1 is LNHDA, CDR2 SQIVND, per germline (reference sequence). The CDR3 is 13 residues long. The V end lost 5 bases, the J end lost 5 bases, and 12 bases lay between the germline ends. CDR3 sequence reads: CASSPDSGETQYF. In DNA form, the CDR3 reads TGTGCCAGTAGTCCGGATAGTGGGGAGACCCAGTACTTC.

This clone occurred a few times. This chain links TRBV2 with TRBJ1-2, with 7 bases identical to TRBD1. Germline trimming cut 8 bases from V and 4 bases from J; bases unmatched to any gene: 10. Per germline, CDR1 SNHLY and CDR2 FYNNEI. The CDR3 sequence is 14 residues long. The CDR3 loop is CASVQGSFTYGYTF. CDR3 DNA: TGTGCCAGCGTACAGGGGAGCTTTACCTATGGCTACACCTTC.

The rearrangement uses TRBV11-2 and TRBJ2-3, with D tentatively TRBD2 (6 bases). The CDR3 runs to 16 residues. V shed 1 base and J shed 2 bases, with 13 bases lying between them. CDR1 SGHAT and CDR2 FQNNGV come from the germline V gene. DNA of the CDR3: TGTGCCAGCAGCTTAGTTTCACCGCGGGACACAGATACGCAGTATTTT. As protein: CASSLVSPRDTDTQYF.

V usage is TRBV19 and J usage is TRBJ2-1, with 11 bases lining up with TRBD1. Germline values: CDR1 LNHDA, CDR2 SQIVND (reference sequence). This CDR3 has 17 amino acids. J was trimmed by 7 bases and V by 4 bases; bases with no gene match: 12. CDR3 in amino acids: CASSRGRGQGARNEQFF. The CDR3 coding sequence is TGTGCCAGTAGTAGGGGCCGTGGACAGGGGGCGCGTAATGAGCAGTTCTTC.

This clone was recorded only once. The V and J genes are TRBV29-1 and TRBJ2-4; D might be TRBD1 (6 bases). The CDR3 loop spans 13 amino acids. V was shortened by 7 bases and J by 2 bases, with 12 bases between the two germline ends. Germline-derived CDR1 and CDR2 are SQVTM and ANQGSEA. The CDR3 loop is CSALTGSKNIQYF. CDR3 sequence (DNA): TGCAGCGCCCTGACAGGCTCCAAAAACATTCAGTACTTC.

In regard to this clone: Germline is not matched at one junction end, which may reflect a read error. V usage is TRBV11-2 and J usage is TRBJ2-7; TRBD2 agrees at 9 bases. CDR1 is SGHAT and CDR2 is FQNNGV in the germline V gene. This CDR3 has 15 residues. CDR3 sequence reads: CASSKPGTSSHEQYF. CDR3 bases: TGTGCCAGCAGCAAACCCGGGACTAGCTCCCACGAGCAGTACTTC.

The rearrangement uses TRBV9 and TRBJ2-7; possibly TRBD2 for D (6 bases). This CDR3 spans 18 amino acids. The germline CDR1 and CDR2 sequences are SGDLS and YYNGEE. V lost 2 bases and J 5 bases, leaving 26 bases between the germline ends. In DNA, the CDR3 is TGTGCCAGCAGCGTCGCCCCGGGGAGCGGGCAACCGGGGAACGAGCAGTACTTC. Translation gives CASSVAPGSGQPGNEQYF.

The V call is TRBV6-5, the J call TRBJ1-2, with no clear D. The V and J ends lost 4 bases and 7 bases respectively, with 7 bases between them. CDR3 length: 11 residues. The germline V gene has CDR1 MNHEY and CDR2 SVGAGI. In DNA, the CDR3 is TGTGCCAGCAGTTCGGAGGGTGGCTACACCTTC. Its protein is CASSSEGGYTF.

This sequence joins TRBV19 and TRBJ1-5; D not resolved. This CDR3 region has 15 residues. V lost 5 bases and J 0 bases, leaving 11 bases between the germline ends. CDR1 and CDR2 from the germline V gene are LNHDA and SQIVND (reference sequence). The CDR3 DNA reads as TGTGCCAGTAGTGCGATCTCTTTTAGCAATCAGCCCCAGCATTTT. This codes for CASSAISFSNQPQHF.

The chain couples TRBV29-1 to TRBJ2-7; 11 nucleotides match TRBD2. The junction had 5 bases not matched to a gene; V was cut back by 4 bases and J by 0 bases. The CDR3 has 15 residues. CDR1 and CDR2 from the germline V gene are SQVTM and ANQGSEA. In DNA form, the CDR3 reads TGCAGCGTTGGGGGCACTAGCGGGAGCTCCTACGAGCAGTACTTC. Translating it yields CSVGGTSGSSYEQYF.

In its sample, this clone was seen a few times. CDR3 nucleotide sequence: TGCGCCAGCAGTGAGACCTCCGGGACTAAAAATGAGCAGTTCTTC. Amino acid sequence: CASSETSGTKNEQFF. The chain carries TRBV10-1 and TRBJ2-1; 7 bases agree with TRBD2. This CDR3 spans 15 amino acids. Losses at the gene ends were 2 bases for V and 7 bases for J; bases not matched to a gene: 8. The germline V gene has CDR1 WNHNN and CDR2 SYGVQD (reference sequence).

This sequence joins TRBV4-3 and TRBJ1-3; D not certain. Per the germline V gene, CDR1 is LGHNA and CDR2 is YSLEER. The CDR3 loop spans 13 amino acids. The ends were cut back, 1 base at V and 8 bases at J, with 9 bases in the middle. This chain's CDR3 is CASSQVFRDTIYF. In DNA form, the CDR3 reads TGCGCCAGCAGCCAAGTTTTCCGGGACACCATATATTTT.

The chain uses TRBV7-4 and TRBJ2-7; no clear D gene. The germline gives CDR1 SGHVT, CDR2 SQSDAQ. CDR3 length equals 15 residues. Between the trimmed V and J ends, which lost 1 base and 7 bases, there was a span of 17 bases. The CDR3 bases are TGTGCCAGCAGCTTAGAGTCTGGCACTCCAGAAGAGCAGTACTTC. This gives the protein CASSLESGTPEEQYF. Together with reference TRBV7-4 and TRBJ2-7, the CDR3 gives the full variable domain: GAGVSQSPRYKVAKRGRDVALRCDSISGHVTLYWYRQTLGQGSEVLTYSQSDAQRDKSGRPSGRFSAERPERSVSTLKIQRTEQGDSAVYLCASSLESGTPEEQYFGPGTRLTVT.

J is TRBJ2-7 and V is TRBV27; the D is unclear. The CDR3 is 12 amino acids. V lost 7 bases, J lost 2 bases, and 9 bases lay in between. Germline CDR1 is MNHEY and CDR2 is SMNVEV (reference sequence). DNA for the CDR3: TGTGCCAGCAATCCCACGGCCTACGAGCAGTACTTC. Translated, it gives CASNPTAYEQYF.

The chain employs TRBV19 and TRBJ2-1, with TRBD2 identical over 9 bases. V was pared by 2 bases and J by 4 bases, with 15 bases of the junction left unmatched. Germline V gene data show CDR1 as LNHDA and CDR2 as SQIVND (reference sequence). This CDR3 has 19 residues. DNA of the CDR3: TGTGCCAGTAGTATAAGAATCGGGCTAGCGGGAACCCGTTACAATGAGCAGTTCTTC. Translated: CASSIRIGLAGTRYNEQFF.

CDR3 region: CASRGFSTSNEKLFF. The CDR3 DNA sequence: TGCGCCAGCAGAGGCTTCAGTACCTCTAATGAAAAACTGTTTTTT. The chain is built from TRBV5-1 and TRBJ1-4; D remains ambiguous. Trimming left V 5 bases short and J 3 bases short, with 14 bases between. Germline CDR1 is SGHRS and CDR2 is YFSETQ. The CDR3 is 15 residues long. Full variable domain (rest looked up from reference TRBV5-1 and TRBJ1-4): KAGVTQTPRYLIKTRGQQVTLSCSPISGHRSVSWYQQTPGQGLQFLFEYFSETQRNKGNFPGRFSGRQFSNSRSEMNVSTLELGDSALYLCASRGFSTSNEKLFFGSGTQLSVL.

The V and J genes are TRBV19 and TRBJ1-5; D is unresolved. The CDR3 is made up of 16 amino acids. The germline V gene encodes CDR1 LNHDA and CDR2 SQIVND (reference sequence). V was clipped by 3 bases and J by 1 base, with 13 bases between them. In DNA, the CDR3 is TGTGCCAGTAGTATCTTGCGGGAGGGAAGCAATCAGCCCCAGCATTTT. Its translation: CASSILREGSNQPQHF.

The chain joins TRBV7-8 to TRBJ2-1; 10 bases match TRBD2. Per germline, CDR1 SGHVS and CDR2 FQNEAQ. This CDR3 is built from 15 residues. The J segment lost 8 bases and the V segment lost 6 bases, leaving 10 bases of the junction unmatched. CDR3 DNA sequence: TGTGCCAGCAGTATAGCGGGAGGCCCCCGGGATGAGCAGTTCTTC. Amino acids: CASSIAGGPRDEQFF.

The chain recombines TRBV18 with TRBJ2-3; D is perhaps TRBD2 (6 bases). CDR1 is KGHSH, CDR2 LQKENI, per germline. Trimming pared 2 bases from V and 3 bases from J, leaving 27 bases between. This CDR3 contains 20 residues. The CDR3 nucleotides are TGTGCCAGCTCACCAGATAGGGCAAGCCCCGGGAGCGTCGGGACAGATACGCAGTATTTT. This translates into CASSPDRASPGSVGTDTQYF.

This chain uses TRBV27 with TRBJ2-1, with 9 bases that match TRBD2. Trimming removed 5 bases from V and 10 bases from J; junction bases left unmatched: 9. Germline loops: CDR1 MNHEY, CDR2 SMNVEV (reference sequence). The CDR3 totals 14 residues. CDR3 sequence (DNA): TGTGCCAGCAGTATAGCGGGAGTCCGCATGGAGCAGTTCTTC. This encodes CASSIAGVRMEQFF.